Listed here are 9 T cell receptor beta chains from one sample, sequenced in a study of blood T cell repertoires in COVID-19. Using immunoSEQ multiplex PCR, the repertoire was profiled, and TCRdb retains in-frame clones only, with some absent. This sample carries around 84,000 clones, 70% to 80% of them seen once, and the ten largest clones take over 5.5%. The specimen was peripheral blood. All receptors derive from a man aged 50-60 years with active or convalescent COVID-19.

The rearrangement joins TRBV19 to TRBJ2-1, with TRBD2 identical over 9 bases. The CDR3 loop spans 18 amino acids. CDR1 is LNHDA, CDR2 SQIVND, per germline (reference sequence). Unmatched junction bases numbered 12, after V lost 3 bases and J lost 3 bases. The CDR3 sequence is CASSMVRASGVLYNEQFF. The CDR3 DNA follows: TGTGCCAGTAGTATGGTGAGGGCTAGCGGGGTCCTCTACAATGAGCAGTTCTTC.

The chain has TRBV6-2 or TRBV6-3 and TRBJ2-3; D not certain. V shed 5 bases and J shed 9 bases, with 18 bases lying between them. Germline V gene sequence: CDR1 MNHEY, CDR2 SVGEGT. The CDR3 is 14 residues long. The CDR3 spells CASSPLGLLITQYF. CDR3 nucleotides: TGTGCCAGCAGTCCACTGGGCCTCCTGATCACGCAGTATTTT.

V is TRBV10-3 and J is TRBJ1-2, with TRBD1 identical over 8 bases. V lost 7 bases to trimming and J lost 3 bases; unmatched junction nucleotides: 10. Per the germline V gene, CDR1 is ENHRY and CDR2 is SYGVKD. The CDR3 spans 15 residues. The CDR3, as DNA: TGTGCCATCAAGGCGCAGGGGGCGGGGGACTATGGCTACACCTTC. It translates to CAIKAQGAGDYGYTF.

This clone showed up just a few times. This rearrangement joins TRBV2 to TRBJ1-2; 7 bases agree with TRBD1. The V gene end was trimmed by 10 bases and the J gene end by 0 bases; junction bases not matched to a gene: 8. Germline-derived CDR1 and CDR2 are SNHLY and FYNNEI. The CDR3 is 14 residues long. The CDR3 is CANPRDRANYGYTF. The CDR3 DNA sequence: TGTGCCAACCCCCGAGACAGGGCTAACTATGGCTACACCTTC.

This chain connects TRBV2 to TRBJ1-1; TRBD1 is a possible D gene (5 bases). This CDR3 region has 10 residues. Germline V gene lookup returns CDR1 SNHLY and CDR2 FYNNEI. Trimming removed 6 bases at V and 11 bases at J, with 10 bases between. CDR3 region: CASRGKGAFF. The CDR3 coding sequence is TGTGCCAGCAGGGGCAAGGGGGCTTTCTTT.

This chain links TRBV5-1 with TRBJ2-3, with TRBD2 matching 14 bases. Germline-derived CDR1 and CDR2 are SGHRS and YFSETQ. The length of the CDR3 is 16 residues. The V segment lost 3 bases and the J segment 6 bases; nucleotides outside the gene matches: 6. In nucleotides, the CDR3 is TGCGCCAGCAGCTCGGGGACTAGCGGGGGCCTTGATACGCAGTATTTT. This translates into CASSSGTSGGLDTQYF. Full variable domain (remainder filled in from reference TRBV5-1 and TRBJ2-3): KAGVTQTPRYLIKTRGQQVTLSCSPISGHRSVSWYQQTPGQGLQFLFEYFSETQRNKGNFPGRFSGRQFSNSRSEMNVSTLELGDSALYLCASSSGTSGGLDTQYFGPGTRLTVL.

The gene calls are TRBV5-1 and TRBJ2-2; 8 bases agree with TRBD2. The CDR3 runs 15 residues. V lost 3 bases and J lost 5; bases outside the gene matches: 6. Germline V gene data show CDR1 as SGHRS and CDR2 as YFSETQ. CDR3 sequence reads: CASSSTSGSTGELFF. The CDR3 DNA is TGCGCCAGCAGCTCAACTAGCGGTAGTACCGGGGAGCTGTTTTTT.

The chain joins TRBV7-2 to TRBJ1-5, with D unresolved. V gave up 5 bases and J gave up 4 bases, with 9 bases separating them. This CDR3 is built from 13 residues. Germline assignment: CDR1 SGHTA and CDR2 FQGNSA. The CDR3 DNA reads as TGTGCCAGCAGCCAAGGACTTAATCAGCCCCAGCATTTT. Encoded protein: CASSQGLNQPQHF.

The chain uses TRBV4-2 and TRBJ2-2, with 12 positions matching TRBD2. Per the germline V gene, CDR1 is LGHNA and CDR2 is YNFKEQ. V shed 2 bases, J shed 1 base, and the junction held 2 bases outside the gene matches. The CDR3 spans 17 residues. Here the CDR3 reads CASSQSTSGGNTGELFF. CDR3 coding DNA: TGTGCCAGCAGCCAATCGACTAGCGGGGGGAACACCGGGGAGCTGTTTTTT.